Presented here are 24 T cell receptor beta chains from one specimen sequenced in a study of T cell responses to AZD1222 COVID-19 vaccine. Sequenced by immunoSEQ multiplex PCR; TCRdb stores in-frame clones only, minus some. The profile shows roughly 120,000 clones, about 88% of them singletons. The sequenced sample was peripheral blood, obtained on day 0 of MenACWY control vaccination. The receptors shown here come from an adult in good health.

The chain has TRBV15 and TRBJ1-2; D gene uncertain. The CDR3 is 13 residues long. The ends were cut back, 0 bases at V and 4 bases at J, with 6 bases in the middle. Looked up from germline, CDR1 is LNHNV and CDR2 is YYDKDF (reference sequence). The CDR3 DNA reads as TGTGCCACCAGCAGAGACAGTTTCTATGGCTACACCTTC. Translation: CATSRDSFYGYTF. The complete variable domain, with remaining parts taken from reference TRBV15 and TRBJ1-2, reads DAMVIQNPRYQVTQFGKPVTLSCSQTLNHNVMYWYQQKSSQAPKLLFHYYDKDFNNEADTPDNFQSRRPNTSFCFLDIRSPGLGDTAMYLCATSRDSFYGYTFGSGTRLTVV.

The genes are TRBV12-3 or TRBV12-4 and TRBJ2-1; a possible D gene is TRBD2 (6 bases). CDR3 length: 13 amino acids. The V end was cut by 2 bases, the J end by 6 bases, with 8 bases between. The CDR3 here is CASSLMGGNEQFF. CDR3 nucleotide sequence: TGTGCCAGCAGTTTAATGGGGGGCAATGAGCAGTTCTTC.

The chain joins TRBV12-3 or TRBV12-4 to TRBJ1-3; TRBD1 is a possible D gene (5 bases). V lost 3 bases and J lost 4, with 7 bases in between. The CDR3 extends over 13 amino acids. CDR3 region: CASSLGTGNTIYF. In DNA form, the CDR3 reads TGTGCCAGCAGTTTGGGGACCGGAAACACCATATATTTT.

J is TRBJ2-2 and V is TRBV28, with 9 bases identical to TRBD1. The CDR3 loop spans 15 amino acids. Germline CDR1 and CDR2: MDHEN and SYDVKM. V shed 4 bases and J 1 base; nucleotides not matched to a gene: 1. The CDR3 bases are TGTGCCAGCAGTTCGGACAGGGGGAACACCGGGGAGCTGTTTTTT. This gives the protein CASSSDRGNTGELFF.

The genes are TRBV18 and TRBJ1-2, with D possibly TRBD1 on 5 matching bases. Per the germline V gene, CDR1 is KGHSH and CDR2 is LQKENI. Trimming left V 6 bases short and J 8 bases short, with 16 bases between. The length of the CDR3 is 13 residues. In nucleotides, the CDR3 is TGTGCCAGCTCGTCGGACACGAAGGGAGGCTACACCTTC. It encodes CASSSDTKGGYTF. Using reference TRBV18 and TRBJ1-2 for the parts outside the CDR3, the full variable domain is NAGVMQNPRHLVRRRGQEARLRCSPMKGHSHVYWYRQLPEEGLKFMVYLQKENIIDESGMPKERFSAEFPKEGPSILRIQQVVRGDSAAYFCASSSDTKGGYTFGSGTRLTVV.

The chain recombines TRBV24-1 with TRBJ2-3; TRBD2 is a possible D gene (6 bases). The germline V and J ends were trimmed by 5 bases and 1 base, with 6 bases remaining between them. Per the germline V gene, CDR1 is KGHDR and CDR2 is SFDVKD. The CDR3 totals 13 residues. Written as DNA, the CDR3 is TGTGCCACCAGTGCGGGGGGCACAGATACGCAGTATTTT. Translating gives CATSAGGTDTQYF.

The chain links TRBV15 to TRBJ2-5; perhaps TRBD2 as D (5 bases). From germline, CDR1 is LNHNV and CDR2 YYDKDF (reference sequence). Trimming took 5 bases from V and 1 from J, leaving 17 bases between them. This CDR3 is 16 amino acids long. CDR3 region: CATSGNRGRGQETQYF. CDR3 DNA: TGTGCCACCAGCGGAAACCGCGGACGGGGCCAAGAGACCCAGTACTTC.

V gene TRBV7-7 combines with J gene TRBJ2-1; 10 bases align to TRBD2. Germline trimming cut 2 bases from V and 7 bases from J; bases unmatched to any gene: 5. The CDR3 has 15 amino acids. The germline V gene has CDR1 SSHAT and CDR2 FNYEAQ (reference sequence). The CDR3 spells CASSLRLAGANEQFF. The CDR3 DNA follows: TGTGCCAGCAGCTTAAGGCTAGCGGGAGCAAATGAGCAGTTCTTC.

This clone showed up just once. V is TRBV7-2 and J is TRBJ1-5; no clear D. The germline V and J ends were trimmed by 0 bases and 5 bases, with 11 bases remaining between them. The V gene's germline CDR1 is SGHTA and CDR2 FQGNSA. This CDR3 has 15 amino acids. The CDR3, as DNA: TGTGCCAGCAGCTTAGCGTCGGCCACGCATCAGCCCCAGCATTTT. Protein: CASSLASATHQPQHF.

The chain is built from TRBV24-1 and TRBJ1-2; 7 bases fit TRBD1. This CDR3 has 17 residues. CDR1 is KGHDR, CDR2 SFDVKD, per germline. J gave up 1 base and V 5 bases, and 12 bases lay outside the gene matches. The CDR3 is CATSGPSWDRNNYGYTF. The DNA of the CDR3 is TGTGCCACCAGTGGCCCTAGTTGGGACAGAAATAACTATGGCTACACCTTC.

This chain uses TRBV15 with TRBJ2-3; tentative D call: TRBD1 (7 bases). The CDR3 consists of 16 residues. Trimming took 0 bases from V and 4 from J, leaving 14 bases between them. Germline CDR1 is LNHNV and CDR2 is YYDKDF (reference sequence). The CDR3 protein is CATSRDGGRGADTQYF. The CDR3 DNA follows: TGTGCCACCAGCAGAGATGGGGGCAGGGGGGCAGATACGCAGTATTTT. Looking up the rest from reference TRBV15 and TRBJ2-3 gives the full variable domain: DAMVIQNPRYQVTQFGKPVTLSCSQTLNHNVMYWYQQKSSQAPKLLFHYYDKDFNNEADTPDNFQSRRPNTSFCFLDIRSPGLGDTAMYLCATSRDGGRGADTQYFGPGTRLTVL.

The CDR3 DNA reads TGTGCCAGCAGCTACGGACAATGGAACACCGGGGAGCTGTTTTTT. It encodes CASSYGQWNTGELFF. The J gene is TRBJ2-2, the V gene TRBV28, with D maybe TRBD1 (5 bases). This CDR3 region has 15 residues. V was clipped by 6 bases and J by 1 base, with 12 bases between them. Looked up from germline, CDR1 is MDHEN and CDR2 is SYDVKM.

The CDR3, as DNA: TGTGCCAGCAGCCAAGGGCTCGGGGAGCAGTACTTC. Its protein is CASSQGLGEQYF. The rearrangement uses TRBV3-1 (or the pseudogene TRBV3-2) and TRBJ2-7, with D hard to call. The CDR3 sequence is 12 residues long. The germline V and J ends were trimmed by 1 base and 7 bases, with 8 bases remaining between them. The germline gives CDR1 LGHDT, CDR2 YNNKEL (reference sequence).

The chain has TRBV2 and TRBJ2-3; 8 nucleotides agree with TRBD2. The CDR3 has 14 residues. Unmatched junction bases numbered 10, after V lost 10 bases and J lost 4 bases. The germline gives CDR1 SNHLY, CDR2 FYNNEI. CDR3 sequence: CATYLRGAADTQYF. CDR3 DNA: TGTGCCACCTATCTGCGGGGGGCGGCAGATACGCAGTATTTT.

The count of this clone is one. V and J are TRBV15 and TRBJ2-7, with 9 positions matching TRBD1. The germline V gene encodes CDR1 LNHNV and CDR2 YYDKDF (reference sequence). V was clipped by 1 base and J by 4 bases; unmatched bases: 5. The CDR3 runs 15 residues. CDR3 sequence (DNA): TGTGCCACCAGCAGAGGGGGACAGGGACAGTACGAGCAGTACTTC. This translates into CATSRGGQGQYEQYF.

This clone was recorded a few times. The chain is built from TRBV5-4 and TRBJ2-2, with TRBD2 matching over 10 bases. The germline V gene has CDR1 SGHNT and CDR2 YYREEE (reference sequence). V was clipped by 4 bases and J by 1 base; unmatched bases: 4. The CDR3 totals 16 residues. The CDR3 sequence: CASSPASGRNTGELFF. The CDR3 nucleotides read TGTGCCAGCAGCCCAGCTAGCGGGAGGAACACCGGGGAGCTGTTTTTT.

The chain joins TRBV2 to TRBJ2-7, with 9 positions matching TRBD2. The CDR3 is 14 residues long. Trimming cost V 7 bases and J 0 bases; bases outside gene matches: 4. Germline lookup yields CDR1 SNHLY and CDR2 FYNNEI. The CDR3 coding sequence is TGTGCCAGCACGATTAGCGGGAGCTCCTACGAGCAGTACTTC. As protein: CASTISGSSYEQYF.

CDR3 nucleotides: TGTGCCAGCAGAGCCCTTGCAACTAATGAAAAACTGTTTTTT. It is translated as CASRALATNEKLFF. The J gene is TRBJ1-4, the V gene TRBV27; the D is unclear. The CDR3 covers 14 residues. Germline CDR1 and CDR2: MNHEY and SMNVEV (reference sequence). Trimming pared 6 bases from V and 0 bases from J, leaving 8 bases between.

The CDR3: CASNQGRGETEQFF. The CDR3 DNA sequence: TGTGCCAGCAATCAAGGTCGTGGGGAAACTGAGCAGTTCTTC. The chain recombines TRBV27 with TRBJ2-1; D call uncertain. V dropped 7 bases and J dropped 9 bases, with 19 bases sitting between them. Germline-derived CDR1 and CDR2 are MNHEY and SMNVEV (reference sequence). This CDR3 is built from 14 residues.

This chain connects TRBV10-3 to TRBJ1-6; D gene ambiguous. Trimming took off 7 bases at V and 10 bases at J, with 14 bases between the two ends. The CDR3 has 13 residues. CDR1 and CDR2 (germline): ENHRY, SYGVKD. The DNA for the CDR3 is TGTGCCATCACTCAGGCGGTGAACTCACCCCTCCACTTT. Amino acid sequence: CAITQAVNSPLHF.

With respect to this clone: Other DNA variants within this sample encode the same CDR3. The chain carries TRBV11-2 and TRBJ2-4; D uncertain. V was shortened by 4 bases and J by 0 bases, with 7 bases between the two germline ends. This CDR3 is built from 14 residues. Germline loops: CDR1 SGHAT, CDR2 FQNNGV. The CDR3 spells CASSSRLAKNIQYF. CDR3 coding DNA: TGTGCCAGCAGCTCCCGGCTAGCCAAAAACATTCAGTACTTC.

The V call is TRBV28, the J call TRBJ1-2, with D uncertain. In germline, CDR1 is MDHEN, CDR2 SYDVKM. Trimming removed 2 bases at V and 6 bases at J, with 7 bases between. CDR3 size: 12 residues. The CDR3 reads CASSLPGNGYTF. CDR3 bases: TGTGCCAGCAGTTTACCCGGGAATGGCTACACCTTC.

This clone was recorded only once. The gene calls are TRBV7-2 and TRBJ1-5; D might be TRBD1 (6 bases). Trimming left V 1 base short and J 0 bases short, with 13 bases between. The length of the CDR3 is 17 residues. Germline-derived CDR1 and CDR2 are SGHTA and FQGNSA. The CDR3 DNA sequence: TGTGCCAGCAGCTTAGAGGGGGGGCAGAATAGCAATCAGCCCCAGCATTTT. Translated: CASSLEGGQNSNQPQHF.

This chain connects TRBV6-4 to TRBJ2-5; no reliable D call. V was clipped by 6 bases and J by 5 bases, with 19 bases between them. Germline CDR1 reads MRHNA; CDR2 reads SNTAGT. The CDR3 is made up of 15 amino acids. The CDR3 region is CASRPGPPKAETQYF. As DNA, the CDR3 is TGTGCCAGCAGGCCCGGACCTCCGAAGGCGGAGACCCAGTACTTC.